The present T cell receptor beta chain was sequenced within a study of control samples from healthy donors and cancer patients. TCRdb's table, derived via immunoSEQ multiplex PCR, lists solely in-frame clones and lacks some. The table lists 30,000 or so clones, roughly 95% of them singletons. The CDR3 extends over 16 amino acids. The V gene's germline CDR1 is SGHRS and CDR2 YFSETQ. Trimming took off 4 bases at V and 0 bases at J, with 16 bases between the two ends. The chain carries TRBV5-1 and TRBJ1-1; D not certain. Input material: blood. The sequence was obtained from a man in his 60s in good health. The CDR3, as DNA: TGCGCCAGCAGCCCCGCGGGCGTAGGCGTGAACACTGAAGCTTTCTTT. Protein: CASSPAGVGVNTEAFF.